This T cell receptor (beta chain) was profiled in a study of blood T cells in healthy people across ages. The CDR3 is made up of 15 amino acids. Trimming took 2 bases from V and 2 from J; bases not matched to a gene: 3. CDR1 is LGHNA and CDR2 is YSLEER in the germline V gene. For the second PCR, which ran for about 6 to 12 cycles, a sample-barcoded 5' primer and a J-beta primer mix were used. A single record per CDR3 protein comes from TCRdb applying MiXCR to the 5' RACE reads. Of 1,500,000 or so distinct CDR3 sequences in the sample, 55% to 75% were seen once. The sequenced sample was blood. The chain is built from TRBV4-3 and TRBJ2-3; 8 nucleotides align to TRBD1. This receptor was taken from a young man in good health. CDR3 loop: CASSQSQGDTDTQYF. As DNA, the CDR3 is TGCGCCAGCAGCCAATCACAGGGGGACACAGATACGCAGTATTTT.